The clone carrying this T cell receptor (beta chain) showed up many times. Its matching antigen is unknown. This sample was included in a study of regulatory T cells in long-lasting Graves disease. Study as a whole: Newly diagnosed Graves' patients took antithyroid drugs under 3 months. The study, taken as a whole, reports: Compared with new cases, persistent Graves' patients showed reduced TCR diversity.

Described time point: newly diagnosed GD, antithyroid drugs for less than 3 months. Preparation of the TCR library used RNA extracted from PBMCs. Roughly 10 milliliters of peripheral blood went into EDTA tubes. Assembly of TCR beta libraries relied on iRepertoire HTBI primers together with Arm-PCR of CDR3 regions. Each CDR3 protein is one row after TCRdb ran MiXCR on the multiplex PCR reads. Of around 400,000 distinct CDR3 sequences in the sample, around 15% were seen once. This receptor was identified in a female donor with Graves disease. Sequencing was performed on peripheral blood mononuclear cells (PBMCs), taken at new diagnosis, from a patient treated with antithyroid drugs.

The CDR3 coding sequence is TGTGCCAGCAGTTACTCGAGCAGGGGGAGCTCTGGGGCCAACGTCCTGACTTTC. Encoded protein: CASSYSSRGSSGANVLTF. The rearrangement joins TRBV6-5 to TRBJ2-6; 7 bases match TRBD1. The CDR3 is 18 residues long. Germline V lookup: CDR1 MNHEY, CDR2 SVGAGI. Trimming at V came to 0 bases and at J to 0 bases, leaving 5 bases not matched to a gene.